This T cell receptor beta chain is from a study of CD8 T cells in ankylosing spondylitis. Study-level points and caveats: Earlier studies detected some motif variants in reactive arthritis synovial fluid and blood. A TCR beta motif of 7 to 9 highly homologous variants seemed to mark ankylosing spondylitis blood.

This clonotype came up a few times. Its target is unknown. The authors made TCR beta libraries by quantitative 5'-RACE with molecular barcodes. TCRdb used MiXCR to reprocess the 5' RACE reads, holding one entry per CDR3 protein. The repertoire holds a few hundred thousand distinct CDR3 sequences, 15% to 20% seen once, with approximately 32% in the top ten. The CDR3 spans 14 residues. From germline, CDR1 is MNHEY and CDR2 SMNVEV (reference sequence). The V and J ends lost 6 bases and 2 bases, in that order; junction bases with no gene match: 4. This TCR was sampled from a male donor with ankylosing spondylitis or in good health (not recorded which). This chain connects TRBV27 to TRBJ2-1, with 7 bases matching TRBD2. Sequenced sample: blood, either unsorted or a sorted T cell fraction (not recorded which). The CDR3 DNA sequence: TGTGCCAGCAGCCCCGGGACTACCTACAATGAGCAGTTCTTC. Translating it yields CASSPGTTYNEQFF.